The clone carrying this TCR beta chain was seen only once. The antigen is undetermined. Sequencing relied on a cDNA template that was reverse transcribed from extracted RNA. The assay was immunoSEQ multiplex PCR, and TCRdb's table has in-frame clones only and misses some. The sample lists roughly 200,000 clones, around 60% occurring once. The data derive from a study of CD8+ T cells in alopecia areata. The treatment was: oral pan-JAK inhibitor, 5-10 mg twice daily. The J segment lost 6 bases and the V segment lost 4 bases, leaving 7 bases of the junction unmatched. The CDR3 totals 15 residues. CDR1 and CDR2 (germline): SGHDT, YYEEEE. Study-wide points: An increase in clonality over normal scalp was evident in lesional scalp, especially alopecia totalis/universalis.

The sequencing here drew on CD8+ T cells sorted from blood, taken at week 24, from a patient treated with tofacitinib. This sequence was found in a human donor with alopecia areata. This chain uses TRBV5-6 with TRBJ1-5; the match to TRBD1 covers 10 bases. In DNA, the CDR3 is TGTGCCAGCAGCGGCCCCCGGGACAGGGGTCAGCCCCAGCATTTT. Protein: CASSGPRDRGQPQHF.